This record concerns one TCR beta chain sequence. This specimen belongs to a study of blood T cells in healthy people across ages. The authors ran a second PCR of about 7 to 11 cycles using a sample-barcoded 5' primer and a J-beta primer mix. Each CDR3 protein is one row after TCRdb ran MiXCR on the 5' RACE reads. Here the sample spans nearly 1 million distinct CDR3 sequences, about 53% being singletons. The CDR3 sequence is 14 residues long. The germline CDR1 and CDR2 sequences are SGHAT and FQNNGV. V lost 1 base and J lost 2; bases outside the gene matches: 2. Sequenced: blood. This clonotype was obtained from an older woman in good health. V is TRBV11-2 and J is TRBJ2-7; 7 nucleotides match TRBD2. CDR3 amino acids: CASSLGTRPYEQYF. The CDR3, as DNA: TGTGCCAGCAGCTTAGGGACTAGACCCTACGAGCAGTACTTC.